Following are 27 T cell receptor beta chains from one sample sequenced in a study of CD8 T cells in ankylosing spondylitis. Whole-study results and caveats: Seemingly characteristic of ankylosing spondylitis blood was a TCR beta motif consisting of about 8 highly homologous variants.

TCRdb analysed the 5' RACE reads with MiXCR anew, one entry per CDR3 protein. Of about 510,000 distinct CDR3 sequences in the sample, under 5.5% were seen once. No antigen is known for these receptors. Sequenced: blood, either unsorted or a sorted T cell fraction (not recorded which). These receptors were taken from a male donor with ankylosing spondylitis.

In its sample, this clonotype was seen many times. DNA of the CDR3: TGTGCCAGCAGAGCCGGGACGGGCCGTAAAAACATTCAGTACTTC. The encoded protein is CASRAGTGRKNIQYF. J is TRBJ2-4 and V is TRBV6-2 or TRBV6-3; TRBD1 or TRBD2 may be the D gene (5 bases each). Germline lookup yields CDR1 MNHEY and CDR2 SVGEGT. The CDR3 contains 15 residues. The V and J ends lost 6 bases and 4 bases respectively, with 16 bases between them.

Ten or more counts support this clonotype. The rearrangement joins TRBV7-9 to TRBJ1-2; 8 positions agree with TRBD1. Looked up from germline, CDR1 is SEHNR and CDR2 is FQNEAQ (reference sequence). Trimming took 3 bases from V and 8 from J; bases not matched to a gene: 5. The length of the CDR3 is 13 residues. The CDR3 loop reads CASSFQGADGYTF. The CDR3 DNA reads as TGTGCCAGCAGCTTCCAGGGGGCCGACGGCTACACCTTC. The whole variable domain, remainder taken from reference TRBV7-9 and TRBJ1-2, is DTGVSQNPRHKITKRGQNVTFRCDPISEHNRLYWYRQTLGQGPEFLTYFQNEAQLEKSRLLSDRFSAERPKGSFSTLEIQRTEQGDSAMYLCASSFQGADGYTFGSGTRLTVV.

This clonotype appeared many times. The J gene is TRBJ2-7, the V gene TRBV29-1; 7 bases agree with TRBD1. V shed 5 bases and J 6 bases; nucleotides not matched to a gene: 16. This CDR3 has 15 amino acids. Germline V gene sequence: CDR1 SQVTM, CDR2 ANQGSEA. CDR3: CSVTETGIEFGEQYF. The CDR3 DNA sequence: TGCAGCGTTACCGAGACAGGGATCGAATTCGGCGAGCAGTACTTC.

V usage is TRBV5-1 and J usage is TRBJ2-1; D may be TRBD2 (5 bases). Germline assignment: CDR1 SGHRS and CDR2 YFSETQ. This CDR3 is built from 16 residues. V lost 0 bases, J lost 0 bases, and 10 bases lay in between. The CDR3 protein is CASSLDASGSYNEQFF. As DNA, the CDR3 is TGCGCCAGCAGCTTGGACGCCAGCGGCTCCTACAATGAGCAGTTCTTC.

This clonotype was detected ten times or more. The chain carries TRBV5-1 and TRBJ2-5; 10 bases line up with TRBD2. CDR3 size: 14 residues. V was pared by 4 bases and J by 3 bases, with 3 bases of the junction left unmatched. Germline V lookup: CDR1 SGHRS, CDR2 YFSETQ. CDR3 sequence (DNA): TGCGCCAGCAGCCCTAGCGGGAGCGAAGAGACCCAGTACTTC. This gives the protein CASSPSGSEETQYF.

There are many counts of this clonotype. The chain couples TRBV7-9 to TRBJ2-3; 12 positions match TRBD2. V was clipped by 3 bases and J by 5 bases; unmatched bases: 9. CDR3 size: 17 residues. Germline V gene sequence: CDR1 SEHNR, CDR2 FQNEAQ (reference sequence). CDR3 protein: CASSFPASGGALDTQYF. The CDR3 bases are TGTGCCAGCAGCTTCCCGGCTAGCGGGGGGGCCTTAGATACGCAGTATTTT.

This clonotype was detected ten times or more. The chain carries TRBV6-1 and TRBJ2-5; TRBD1 is a possible D gene (7 bases). The CDR3 loop spans 15 amino acids. CDR1 and CDR2 from the germline V gene are MNHNS and SASEGT. V was trimmed by 6 bases and J by 4 bases, leaving 18 bases between them. The DNA of the CDR3 is TGTGCCAGCAGCGTTTCACAGGGGAGGCGAGAGACCCAGTACTTC. This gives the protein CASSVSQGRRETQYF.

Ten or more counts support this clonotype. The rearrangement links TRBV5-1 to TRBJ1-5; D unresolved. The CDR3 is made up of 13 amino acids. Germline V CDR1 and CDR2: SGHRS, YFSETQ. Trimming shortened V by 3 bases and J by 1 base, and 5 bases separated the two germline ends. The CDR3 loop reads CASSWGSNQPQHF. The CDR3 DNA follows: TGCGCCAGCAGCTGGGGAAGCAATCAGCCCCAGCATTTT.

This clonotype was counted at least ten times. The chain carries TRBV5-1 and TRBJ2-7; perhaps TRBD2 as D (6 bases). This CDR3 is 16 amino acids long. The V end lost 0 bases, the J end lost 3 bases, and 16 bases lay between the germline ends. The germline V gene has CDR1 SGHRS and CDR2 YFSETQ. CDR3 DNA sequence: TGCGCCAGCAGCTTGGCCCGGGCGCTCGGGGGCTACGAGCAGTACTTC. It yields the protein CASSLARALGGYEQYF.

This clonotype appeared many times. The V gene is TRBV5-1, the J gene TRBJ2-7; D is perhaps TRBD2 (5 bases). The CDR3 runs to 15 residues. V was trimmed by 2 bases and J by 0 bases, leaving 12 bases between them. The germline V gene encodes CDR1 SGHRS and CDR2 YFSETQ. CDR3 sequence reads: CASSLNAGSSYEQYF. CDR3 nucleotides: TGCGCCAGCAGCTTAAACGCGGGCAGCTCCTACGAGCAGTACTTC.

Ten or more counts support this clonotype. This chain links TRBV28 with TRBJ2-7; unclear D gene. The V gene's germline CDR1 is MDHEN and CDR2 SYDVKM. This CDR3 is 15 amino acids long. V dropped 3 bases and J dropped 0 bases, with 12 bases sitting between them. Written as DNA, the CDR3 is TGTGCCAGCAGTTTTCGCGACCTCTACTCCTACGAGCAGTACTTC. Amino acids: CASSFRDLYSYEQYF.

In its sample, this clonotype was seen many times. The rearrangement joins TRBV7-3 to TRBJ2-1; D may be TRBD2 (6 bases). There are 15 residues in the CDR3. Germline loops: CDR1 SGHTA, CDR2 FQGTGA. The V and J ends lost 4 bases and 2 bases respectively, with 12 bases between them. CDR3 DNA sequence: TGTGCCAGCAGCTGGACTGGCGGGGCCTACAATGAGCAGTTCTTC. This translates into CASSWTGGAYNEQFF. The full variable domain, with the rest looked up from reference TRBV7-3 and TRBJ2-1, is GAGVSQTPSNKVTEKGKYVELRCDPISGHTALYWYRQSLGQGPEFLIYFQGTGAADDSGLPNDRFFAVRPEGSVSTLKIQRTERGDSAVYLCASSWTGGAYNEQFFGPGTRLTVL.

This clonotype was observed many times. The rearrangement uses TRBV9 and TRBJ1-2; 8 nucleotides line up with TRBD1. With V trimmed by 6 bases and J by 3 bases, 16 bases remained unmatched. Looked up from germline, CDR1 is SGDLS and CDR2 is YYNGEE. The CDR3 consists of 17 residues. CDR3 in amino acids: CASNPGGGLLFDYGYTF. Here the CDR3 DNA reads TGTGCCAGCAACCCAGGGGGCGGCCTACTTTTTGACTATGGCTACACCTTC.

This clonotype was counted at least ten times. The DNA for the CDR3 is TGTGCCAGCAAGTTTATCCGGGGCCTACCTCACACCGGGGAGCTGTTTTTT. This gives the protein CASKFIRGLPHTGELFF. V and J are TRBV7-2 and TRBJ2-2; D tentatively reads TRBD1 or TRBD2 (5 bases each). With 7 bases removed from V and 3 bases from J, the gap between germline ends came to 21 bases. CDR3 size: 17 residues. Germline CDR1 SGHTA, CDR2 FQGNSA.

A few counts support this clonotype. The gene calls are TRBV2 and TRBJ1-5, with D maybe TRBD1 (5 bases). The germline V gene encodes CDR1 SNHLY and CDR2 FYNNEI. The CDR3 loop spans 14 amino acids. V lost 5 bases, J lost 4 bases, and 12 bases lay in between. As DNA, the CDR3 is TGTGCCAGCAGTATCGACGGGGGGAATCAGCCCCAGCATTTT. It specifies CASSIDGGNQPQHF.

This clonotype was counted at least ten times. This sequence joins TRBV6-2 or TRBV6-3 and TRBJ1-1; the match to TRBD1 covers 7 bases. The junction had 23 bases not matched to a gene; V was cut back by 6 bases and J by 7 bases. CDR1 and CDR2 (germline): MNHEY, SVGEGT. CDR3 size: 18 residues. The CDR3 here is CASSTLRGITGASVEAFF. DNA of the CDR3: TGTGCCAGCAGCACACTCAGGGGGATTACAGGGGCGTCCGTTGAAGCTTTCTTT.

The V and J genes are TRBV12-5 and TRBJ1-2; no reliable D call. Germline CDR1 LGHNT, CDR2 FRNRAP. V was trimmed by 9 bases and J by 4 bases, leaving 12 bases between them. The CDR3 is made up of 12 amino acids. The CDR3 region is CASADTSYGYTF. The DNA of the CDR3 is TGTGCTAGCGCAGACACGAGCTATGGCTACACCTTC.

The J gene is TRBJ2-7, the V gene TRBV6-1; D not certain. This CDR3 is 14 amino acids long. Trimming left V 6 bases short and J 6 bases short, with 18 bases between. Germline CDR1 and CDR2: MNHNS and SASEGT. The CDR3 spells CASRSGPMGGEQYF. The CDR3 DNA is TGTGCCAGCAGATCGGGTCCAATGGGCGGCGAGCAGTACTTC.

This clonotype has just a few counts. The CDR3 DNA sequence: TGTGCCAGCAGTTTGGCGGGACAGGGGTTGGATGAGCAGTTCTTC. Translating it yields CASSLAGQGLDEQFF. V usage is TRBV28 and J usage is TRBJ2-1, with 10 bases matching TRBD1. Germline V CDR1 and CDR2: MDHEN, SYDVKM. The CDR3 sequence is 15 residues long. Germline trimming cut 3 bases from V and 8 bases from J; bases unmatched to any gene: 7.

The table lists this clonotype with many counts. The chain carries TRBV7-9 and TRBJ2-1, with D perhaps matching TRBD2 (5 bases). The CDR3 loop spans 15 amino acids. Trimming took 5 bases from V and 8 from J, leaving 19 bases between them. Germline V gene sequence: CDR1 SEHNR, CDR2 FQNEAQ (reference sequence). The DNA of the CDR3 is TGTGCCAGCAGCCGAGGGCGGGCCCTACTCTATGAGCAGTTCTTC. Its translation is CASSRGRALLYEQFF.

This clonotype was found many times. The CDR3: CASSFEVETQYF. CDR3 DNA sequence: TGTGCCAGCAGCTTTGAGGTGGAGACCCAGTACTTC. The chain is built from TRBV7-9 and TRBJ2-5; D remains ambiguous. Germline CDR1 is SEHNR and CDR2 is FQNEAQ (reference sequence). The CDR3 runs 12 residues. V lost 3 bases, J lost 5 bases, and 7 bases lay in between.

This clonotype has a count of ten or more. CDR3 residues: CSVDDTANYGYTF. The DNA of the CDR3 is TGCAGCGTTGACGATACAGCTAACTATGGCTACACCTTC. This chain uses TRBV29-1 with TRBJ1-2; D remains unclear. From germline, CDR1 is SQVTM and CDR2 ANQGSEA. V lost 3 bases and J 0 bases, leaving 8 bases between the germline ends. The CDR3 has 13 amino acids. Combining the CDR3 with reference TRBV29-1 and TRBJ1-2 gives the whole variable domain SAVISQKPSRDICQRGTSLTIQCQVDSQVTMMFWYRQQPGQSLTLIATANQGSEATYESGFVIDKFPISRPNLTFSTLTVSNMSPEDSSIYLCSVDDTANYGYTFGSGTRLTVV.

V and J are TRBV30 and TRBJ1-6; D gene uncertain. The CDR3 spans 16 residues. Germline-derived CDR1 and CDR2 are GTSNPN and SVGIG (reference sequence). V lost 0 bases and J 5 bases, leaving 14 bases between the germline ends. The CDR3 region is CAWSVPAGLNNSPLHF. In DNA, the CDR3 is TGTGCCTGGAGTGTACCGGCCGGACTCAATAATTCACCCCTCCACTTT.

This clonotype was recorded a few times. The V gene is TRBV6-2 or TRBV6-3, the J gene TRBJ2-7; TRBD1 agrees at 9 bases. The CDR3 consists of 14 residues. The J segment lost 3 bases and the V segment lost 5 bases, leaving 5 bases of the junction unmatched. From germline, CDR1 is MNHEY and CDR2 SVGEGT. This CDR3 is CASSEPGQGYEQYF. The CDR3 region has the DNA TGTGCCAGCAGTGAGCCGGGACAGGGCTACGAGCAGTACTTC.

This clonotype was seen many times. This chain uses TRBV29-1 with TRBJ1-2; the D is unclear. The CDR3 covers 14 residues. Per the germline V gene, CDR1 is SQVTM and CDR2 is ANQGSEA. With 4 bases removed from V and 2 bases from J, the gap between germline ends came to 14 bases. CDR3 in DNA: TGCAGCGTTGTAAGACAAGGAGGAAACTATGGCTACACCTTC. Translated, it gives CSVVRQGGNYGYTF.

This clonotype was counted many times. The V gene is TRBV5-1, the J gene TRBJ2-1, with D possibly being TRBD1 (6 bases). This CDR3 is 15 amino acids long. Germline V gene sequence: CDR1 SGHRS, CDR2 YFSETQ. The ends were cut back, 4 bases at V and 6 bases at J, with 17 bases in the middle. The DNA of the CDR3 is TGCGCCAGCAGCCCAGGACAGACGGCGGTCAATGAGCAGTTCTTC. Its protein product is CASSPGQTAVNEQFF.

This clonotype turned up a few times. The rearrangement uses TRBV28 and TRBJ2-2; 12 positions agree with TRBD2. Germline loops: CDR1 MDHEN, CDR2 SYDVKM. Trimming removed 2 bases from V and 3 bases from J; junction bases left unmatched: 7. CDR3 length: 18 amino acids. The CDR3 here is CASSLRLAGVWDTGELFF. CDR3 bases: TGTGCCAGCAGTTTAAGACTAGCGGGAGTTTGGGACACCGGGGAGCTGTTTTTT.